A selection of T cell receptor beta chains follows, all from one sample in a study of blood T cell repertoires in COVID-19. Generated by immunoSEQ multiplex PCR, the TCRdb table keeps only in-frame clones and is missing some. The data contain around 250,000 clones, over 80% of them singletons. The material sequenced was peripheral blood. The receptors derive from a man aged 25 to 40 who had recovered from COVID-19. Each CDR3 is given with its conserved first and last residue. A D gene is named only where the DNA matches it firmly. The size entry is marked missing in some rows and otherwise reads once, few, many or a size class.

CDR3: CASSTRGTWGELFF
DNA: TGTGCCAGTAGTACCCGTGGCACATGGGGGGAGCTGTTTTTT
D: .
size: .
V: TRBV19
J: TRBJ2-2

CDR3: CSVVTGTGGAYEQYF
DNA: TGCAGCGTTGTTACTGGGACAGGGGGTGCGTACGAGCAGTACTTC
D: TRBD1
size: few
V: TRBV29-1
J: TRBJ2-7

CDR3: CASSYSTGADYGYTF
DNA: TGTGCCAGCAGTTACTCGACAGGGGCCGACTATGGCTACACCTTC
D: TRBD1
size: few
V: TRBV6-5
J: TRBJ1-2

CDR3: CASSKEGRGYGYTF
DNA: TGTGCCAGTAGTAAGGAGGGTCGGGGCTATGGCTACACCTTC
D: .
size: .
V: TRBV19
J: TRBJ1-2

CDR3: CASSVTGNYGYTF
DNA: TGTGCCAGCAGCGTTACAGGGAACTATGGCTACACCTTC
D: .
size: .
V: TRBV9
J: TRBJ1-2

CDR3: CASSLLTGPASTDTQYF
DNA: TGTGCCAGCAGTTTACTGACAGGGCCCGCTAGCACAGATACGCAGTATTTT
D: TRBD1
size: .
V: TRBV28
J: TRBJ2-3

CDR3: CASSLRLTNYGYTF
DNA: TGTGCCAGCAGTTTGAGGTTGACTAACTATGGCTACACCTTC
D: .
size: .
V: TRBV28
J: TRBJ1-2

CDR3: CSGLEETQYF
DNA: TGCAGCGGGTTAGAAGAGACCCAGTACTTC
D: .
size: .
V: TRBV20-1
J: TRBJ2-5

CDR3: CASSSGTRGGELFF
DNA: TGTGCCAGCAGTTCCGGGACTAGGGGCGGGGAGCTGTTTTTT
D: TRBD2
size: .
V: TRBV27
J: TRBJ2-2

CDR3: CASSAGHSNTEAFF
DNA: TGTGCCAGCAGCGCTGGACACTCGAACACTGAAGCTTTCTTT
D: .
size: .
V: TRBV7-6
J: TRBJ1-1

CDR3: CASSDQGRETGELFF
DNA: TGTGCCAGCTCGGATCAGGGGCGCGAGACCGGGGAGCTGTTTTTT
D: .
size: .
V: TRBV18
J: TRBJ2-2

CDR3: CAISDTAQGPSEKLFF
DNA: TGTGCCATCAGTGACACGGCACAGGGACCAAGTGAAAAACTGTTTTTT
D: .
size: .
V: TRBV10-3
J: TRBJ1-4

CDR3: CASSERTGRAFF
DNA: TGTGCCAGCAGTGAGAGGACAGGGCGAGCTTTCTTT
D: TRBD1
size: .
V: TRBV6-1
J: TRBJ1-1

CDR3: CASSSLKTGGDGYTF
DNA: TGTGCCAGCAGTTCCTTAAAAACAGGGGGCGATGGCTACACCTTC
D: TRBD1
size: .
V: TRBV28
J: TRBJ1-2

CDR3: CASSLGIAASTDTQYF
DNA: TGCGCCAGCAGCTTGGGGATAGCGGCTAGCACAGATACGCAGTATTTT
D: .
size: .
V: TRBV5-1
J: TRBJ2-3

CDR3: CASSQVGTDNTGELFF
DNA: TGTGCCAGCTCACAAGTCGGGACAGATAACACCGGGGAGCTGTTTTTT
D: TRBD1
size: .
V: TRBV18
J: TRBJ2-2

CDR3: CASSLTSGNTGELFF
DNA: TGTGCCAGCAGTTTGACTAGCGGGAACACCGGGGAGCTGTTTTTT
D: TRBD2
size: once
V: TRBV28
J: TRBJ2-2

CDR3: CASTFQGGADGQFF
DNA: TGCGCCAGCACCTTCCAGGGGGGCGCCGATGGGCAGTTCTTC
D: .
size: .
V: TRBV5-1
J: TRBJ2-1

CDR3: CASSHGVSRGRKNTEAFF
DNA: TGCGCCAGCAGCCACGGGGTCTCCAGGGGGCGTAAGAACACTGAAGCTTTCTTT
D: TRBD1
size: .
V: TRBV4-1
J: TRBJ1-1

CDR3: CASSPDRQGSTEAFF
DNA: TGTGCCAGCAGCCCAGATCGACAGGGTAGCACTGAAGCTTTCTTT
D: TRBD1
size: .
V: TRBV5-6
J: TRBJ1-1

CDR3: CASSQTLGGNEQFF
DNA: TGTGCCAGCAGCCAAACCCTGGGGGGGAATGAGCAGTTCTTC
D: TRBD2
size: .
V: TRBV14
J: TRBJ2-1

CDR3: CASSARQGAGNEQFF
DNA: TGTGCCAGTAGTGCCCGACAGGGCGCGGGCAATGAGCAGTTCTTC
D: TRBD1
size: .
V: TRBV19
J: TRBJ2-1

CDR3: CASSNGTSYGYTF
DNA: TGTGCCAGCTCGAACGGGACATCATATGGCTACACCTTC
D: .
size: .
V: TRBV18
J: TRBJ1-2

CDR3: CAISPGGDKEKLFF
DNA: TGTGCCATCAGCCCGGGGGGGGATAAGGAAAAACTGTTTTTT
D: .
size: .
V: TRBV10-3
J: TRBJ1-4